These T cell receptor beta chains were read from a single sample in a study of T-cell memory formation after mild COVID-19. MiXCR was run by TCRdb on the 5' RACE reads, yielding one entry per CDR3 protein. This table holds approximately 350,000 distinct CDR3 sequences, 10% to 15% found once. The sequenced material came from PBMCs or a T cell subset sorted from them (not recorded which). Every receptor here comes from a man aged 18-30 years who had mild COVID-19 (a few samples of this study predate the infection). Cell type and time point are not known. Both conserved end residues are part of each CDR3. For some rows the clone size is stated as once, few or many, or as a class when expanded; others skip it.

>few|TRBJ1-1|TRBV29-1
CSVILLRDNEAFF
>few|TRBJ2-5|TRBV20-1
CSALDGLAQETQYF
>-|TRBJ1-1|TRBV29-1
CSVRGQGNTEAFF
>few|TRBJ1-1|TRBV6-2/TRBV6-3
CASRRRTGTEAFF
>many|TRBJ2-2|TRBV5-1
CASSSAGVGTGELFF
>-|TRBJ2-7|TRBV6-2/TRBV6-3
CASRLTEAYEQYF
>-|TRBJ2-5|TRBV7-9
CASSSPSSLADRSGETQYF
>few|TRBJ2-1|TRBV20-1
CSARFPIIEQFF
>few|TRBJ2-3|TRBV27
CASSTLLRGDTQYF
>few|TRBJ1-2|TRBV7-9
CASSLERTGGGYGYTF
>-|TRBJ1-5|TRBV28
CASSRDMNQPQHF
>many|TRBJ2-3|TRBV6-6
CASSLASPTDTQYF
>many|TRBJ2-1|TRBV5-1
CASSLSVTYNEQFF
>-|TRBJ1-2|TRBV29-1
CSVDRTPYGYTF
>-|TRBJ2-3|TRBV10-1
CASSESTGRGTQYF
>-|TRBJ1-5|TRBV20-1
CSARELSSTGGESNQPQHF
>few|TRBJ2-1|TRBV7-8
CASSIERGASYNEQFF
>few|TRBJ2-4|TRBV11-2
CASRPGQGLAKNIQYF